This is a list of T cell receptor beta chains from one sample in a study of spatial heterogeneity in lung cancer. TCRdb itself ran the 5' RACE reads through MiXCR, one entry per CDR3 protein. This sample has fewer than 5,500 distinct CDR3 sequences, with around 7% found just once. The sample in question was lung tumor tissue, obtained at surgery. These receptors were collected from a male donor with early-stage non-small cell lung cancer. CDR3s include the opening cysteine and the closing phenylalanine or tryptophan. Fields, in order: clone size, J gene, D gene, V gene, CDR3 DNA, CDR3 protein. D genes are given only for firm matches. The size of a clone is reported for some rows only, either as once, few or many, or as a class for expanded clones.

abundance: many; j_gene: TRBJ2-5; d_gene: .; v_gene: TRBV7-9; CDR3nt: TGTGCCAGCAGCACCGAGGGGCACGAACAAGAGACCCAGTACTTC; CDR3aa: CASSTEGHEQETQYF
abundance: .; j_gene: TRBJ2-1; d_gene: .; v_gene: TRBV6-2/TRBV6-3; CDR3nt: TGTGCCAGCAGTTCAGGGGTAGGTGAGCAGTTCTTC; CDR3aa: CASSSGVGEQFF
abundance: medium-sized; j_gene: TRBJ2-1; d_gene: .; v_gene: TRBV11-3; CDR3nt: TGTGCCAGCAGCTTAGAGGGAGGTGTAGGCAATGAGCAGTTCTTC; CDR3aa: CASSLEGGVGNEQFF
abundance: many; j_gene: TRBJ2-3; d_gene: TRBD2; v_gene: TRBV20-1; CDR3nt: TGCAGTGCTGACGGGACTAGCGGAAACACAGATACGCAGTATTTT; CDR3aa: CSADGTSGNTDTQYF
abundance: few; j_gene: TRBJ2-3; d_gene: .; v_gene: TRBV20-1; CDR3nt: TGCAGTGCTAGGATTGGGACGACAGATACGCAGTATTTT; CDR3aa: CSARIGTTDTQYF
abundance: few; j_gene: TRBJ2-1; d_gene: .; v_gene: TRBV15; CDR3nt: TGTGCCACCAGCTCTAAGGATCGACAGGAGCAGTTCTTC; CDR3aa: CATSSKDRQEQFF
abundance: many; j_gene: TRBJ1-1; d_gene: .; v_gene: TRBV3-1; CDR3nt: TGTGCCAGCAGCTACGGGGGCGCTGAAGCTTTCTTT; CDR3aa: CASSYGGAEAFF
abundance: medium-sized; j_gene: TRBJ2-7; d_gene: TRBD2; v_gene: TRBV18; CDR3nt: TGTGCCAGCTCGCAAAAAGGGACTAGCGTCACCTACGAGCAGTACTTC; CDR3aa: CASSQKGTSVTYEQYF
abundance: .; j_gene: TRBJ2-1; d_gene: .; v_gene: TRBV12-3/TRBV12-4; CDR3nt: TGTGCCAGCAGTTTAGCGAGGGAGCCAAATGAGCAGTTCTTC; CDR3aa: CASSLAREPNEQFF
abundance: many; j_gene: TRBJ2-1; d_gene: TRBD1; v_gene: TRBV7-9; CDR3nt: TGTGCCAGCAGCCAGACAGGGGGGCGGCTGTTCTTC; CDR3aa: CASSQTGGRLFF
abundance: many; j_gene: TRBJ2-1; d_gene: TRBD2; v_gene: TRBV5-1; CDR3nt: TGCGCCAGCAGACTAGCGGGCCTCAATGAGCAGTTCTTC; CDR3aa: CASRLAGLNEQFF
abundance: many; j_gene: TRBJ1-4; d_gene: .; v_gene: TRBV30; CDR3nt: TGTGCCTGGAGTGGTAGGGGCGGTGAAAAACTGTTTTTT; CDR3aa: CAWSGRGGEKLFF
abundance: many; j_gene: TRBJ1-2; d_gene: .; v_gene: TRBV29-1; CDR3nt: TGCAGCGTTTACGGGCTTAACTATGGCTACACCTTC; CDR3aa: CSVYGLNYGYTF
abundance: many; j_gene: TRBJ2-5; d_gene: .; v_gene: TRBV6-5; CDR3nt: TGTGCCAGCAGTTCCGGACAGACCCCAAGGTGGGAGACCCAGTACTTC; CDR3aa: CASSSGQTPRWETQYF
abundance: medium-sized; j_gene: TRBJ1-5; d_gene: TRBD1; v_gene: TRBV20-1; CDR3nt: TGCAGTGCTAGAGATGCGGGACAGGGTGGAAATCAGCCCCAGCATTTT; CDR3aa: CSARDAGQGGNQPQHF
abundance: many; j_gene: TRBJ2-7; d_gene: .; v_gene: TRBV18; CDR3nt: TGTGCCAGCTCACCCGGGAGCTACGAGCAGTACTTC; CDR3aa: CASSPGSYEQYF
abundance: medium-sized; j_gene: TRBJ2-7; d_gene: TRBD1; v_gene: TRBV29-1; CDR3nt: TGCAGCGTCGGGACAGGCCTATTTAGGTACTTC; CDR3aa: CSVGTGLFRYF
abundance: medium-sized; j_gene: TRBJ1-2; d_gene: .; v_gene: TRBV7-9; CDR3nt: TGTGCCAGCAGCTTAACCCGGACGTTAAGGAGCTATGGCTACACCTTC; CDR3aa: CASSLTRTLRSYGYTF
abundance: medium-sized; j_gene: TRBJ2-7; d_gene: .; v_gene: TRBV7-3; CDR3nt: TGTGCCAGCAGCTTAGGAGGGAGGAACGAGCAGTACTTC; CDR3aa: CASSLGGRNEQYF
abundance: medium-sized; j_gene: TRBJ2-3; d_gene: .; v_gene: TRBV7-3; CDR3nt: TGTGCCAGCAGCTTGCAGAAAACAGATACGCAGTATTTT; CDR3aa: CASSLQKTDTQYF
abundance: medium-sized; j_gene: TRBJ2-6; d_gene: .; v_gene: TRBV7-3; CDR3nt: TGTGCCAGCAGCTTAACTGTCGGGGGCACTGGGGCCAACGTCCTGACTTTC; CDR3aa: CASSLTVGGTGANVLTF
abundance: .; j_gene: TRBJ2-2; d_gene: TRBD2; v_gene: TRBV12-3/TRBV12-4; CDR3nt: TGTGCCAGCAGTTTCGGACTAGCGGTGAACACCGGGGAGCTGTTTTTT; CDR3aa: CASSFGLAVNTGELFF
abundance: .; j_gene: TRBJ2-1; d_gene: .; v_gene: TRBV10-2; CDR3nt: TGCGCCAGCACCCTCCGAAGGGGGGACAATGAGCAGTTCTTC; CDR3aa: CASTLRRGDNEQFF
abundance: many; j_gene: TRBJ2-3; d_gene: .; v_gene: TRBV20-1; CDR3nt: TGCAGTGCTAGAGACCTTCGGGGTTCTACGCAGTATTTT; CDR3aa: CSARDLRGSTQYF
abundance: medium-sized; j_gene: TRBJ2-7; d_gene: .; v_gene: TRBV2; CDR3nt: TGTGCCAGCAGTCAAAGTCCTGCCTACGAGCAGTACTTC; CDR3aa: CASSQSPAYEQYF
abundance: medium-sized; j_gene: TRBJ2-5; d_gene: TRBD1; v_gene: TRBV5-1; CDR3nt: TGCGCCAGCAGCTCGACAGGGGACTCAGAGACCCAGTACTTC; CDR3aa: CASSSTGDSETQYF